This T cell receptor beta chain comes out of a study of blood T cell repertoires in COVID-19. In the study overall: The United States, Italy and Spain were the sources of the acute and convalescent COVID-19 samples. PBMCs, B-cell-depleted T cells, or T cells were the source of the cDNA or gDNA that made up the material.

The CDR3 spans 17 residues. Germline V lookup: CDR1 KGHDR, CDR2 SFDVKD. J gave up 1 base and V 4 bases, and 4 bases lay outside the gene matches. Measured with immunoSEQ multiplex PCR; TCRdb has only the in-frame clones, and not every one. Of around 190,000 clones in the sample, approximately 85% were seen once. J is TRBJ2-7 and V is TRBV24-1, with 15 bases matching TRBD2. This sequence originates from a woman older than 75 with acute or convalescent COVID-19. The specimen sequenced was peripheral blood. CDR3 in DNA: TGTGCCACCAGTGACCCCGGGACTAGCGGGAGGTCCTACGAGCAGTACTTC. Residues: CATSDPGTSGRSYEQYF.